This T cell receptor beta chain was found in a study of Ad26.COV2.S vaccination and SARS-CoV-2 variants. Whole-study results and caveats: Vaccine recipients posted higher spike-specific TCR breadth than their placebo counterparts. Breadth, reportedly substantial, characterized the spike-specific CD8+ and CD4+ T cell responses after vaccination. Those who received vaccine or placebo ended up with similar non-spike TCR breadth.

Noted treatment: around 19 received Ad26.COV2.S at low or high dose, single or two shots; 5 received placebo; per-sample allocation not given. Sampling was performed 63 days after the first vaccine or placebo injection. This person who donated was an adult of 18-55 years in Boston. Of note for this clone: Its specificity is unknown. Other DNA sequences within the sample encode an identical CDR3.

The germline CDR1 and CDR2 sequences are SGHAT and FQNNGV. Trimming stripped 1 base from V and 0 bases from J, with 1 base between. The CDR3 extends over 13 amino acids. Clones were sequenced by immunoSEQ multiplex PCR, and TCRdb holds only the in-frame ones, with some missing. This sample yields some 250,000 clones, of which approximately 90% are seen a single time; about 10% belongs to the top ten. This clonotype originated in a person aged 18-60 years who received the Ad26.COV2.S COVID-19 vaccine or a placebo. Material: peripheral blood, obtained in a trial of Ad26.COV2.S vaccine versus placebo. The chain is built from TRBV11-2 and TRBJ1-5; D is undetermined. For the CDR3, the DNA is TGTGCCAGCAGCTTAGGTAGCAATCAGCCCCAGCATTTT. This translates into CASSLGSNQPQHF.